Below are 14 T cell receptor beta chains sequenced from a single sample in a study of T cell changes during pregnancy in multiple sclerosis. Profiling relied on immunoSEQ multiplex PCR, and the TCRdb table lists in-frame clones only, not all of them. In the table there are tens of thousands of clones, around 94% of which are singletons. This specimen consisted of CD8+ T cells from peripheral blood mononuclear cells, obtained in the third trimester of pregnancy. The receptors originated from a female donor in good health, enrolled as a control in a pregnancy study.

This clone was observed once. The rearrangement joins TRBV7-6 to TRBJ2-2; 11 nucleotides match TRBD1. Per germline, CDR1 SGHVS and CDR2 FNYEAQ. The CDR3 contains 15 residues. With V trimmed by 5 bases and J by 6 bases, 5 bases remained unmatched. CDR3 in amino acids: CASSLGTGGSGELFF. The CDR3 DNA reads as TGTGCCAGCAGCCTCGGGACAGGGGGGTCCGGGGAGCTGTTTTTT.

The CDR3 reads CSVAALTGGSGYTF. CDR3 DNA: TGCAGCGTTGCAGCCTTGACAGGGGGAAGTGGCTACACCTTC. This chain connects TRBV29-1 to TRBJ1-2; 9 bases agree with TRBD1. Losses at the gene ends were 4 bases for V and 7 bases for J; bases not matched to a gene: 10. This CDR3 region has 14 residues. Germline assignment: CDR1 SQVTM and CDR2 ANQGSEA.

The CDR3 DNA is TGTGCCAGCAGCTTAGTAGCCCAGGGGACCGGGGAGCTGTTTTTT. Translating gives CASSLVAQGTGELFF. The V call is TRBV7-9, the J call TRBJ2-2; TRBD1 is a possible D gene (6 bases). V lost 1 base and J lost 5, with 11 bases in between. Germline loops: CDR1 SEHNR, CDR2 FQNEAQ (reference sequence). This CDR3 is 15 amino acids long.

The chain carries TRBV27 and TRBJ2-7, with a weak D call TRBD1 (6 bases). The ends were cut back, 7 bases at V and 3 bases at J, with 16 bases in the middle. Germline lookup yields CDR1 MNHEY and CDR2 SMNVEV (reference sequence). The CDR3 is 14 residues long. CDR3 amino acids: CASMPPGHLYEQYF. For the CDR3, the DNA is TGTGCCAGCATGCCACCGGGACACCTCTACGAGCAGTACTTC.

By share, this clone counts as medium-sized. The chain uses TRBV6-1 and TRBJ2-2; 9 bases are a match to TRBD2. Germline assignment: CDR1 MNHNS and CDR2 SASEGT. The V and J ends lost 3 bases and 6 bases, in that order; junction bases with no gene match: 11. CDR3 length equals 17 residues. The CDR3: CASSDFRASGVPGELFF. For the CDR3, the DNA is TGTGCCAGCAGTGATTTTAGGGCTAGCGGGGTGCCCGGGGAGCTGTTTTTT.

The chain is built from TRBV4-3 and TRBJ1-1, with TRBD1 matching over 10 bases. CDR3 length equals 16 residues. The J segment lost 4 bases and the V segment lost 1 base, leaving 6 bases of the junction unmatched. Germline V CDR1 and CDR2: LGHNA, YSLEER. DNA for the CDR3: TGCGCCAGCAGCCAAGCGACAGGGGGCGTTGGCACTGAAGCTTTCTTT. Protein sequence: CASSQATGGVGTEAFF.

The table lists this clone with a count of one. The chain couples TRBV13 to TRBJ1-1, with D unclear. V was clipped by 4 bases and J by 7 bases, with 10 bases between them. The CDR3 is 12 amino acids. Germline V lookup: CDR1 PRHDT, CDR2 FYEKMQ (reference sequence). CDR3 sequence: CASSSYSREAFF. Here the CDR3 DNA reads TGTGCCAGCAGCTCGTACAGCCGTGAAGCTTTCTTT.

The J gene is TRBJ1-6, the V gene TRBV9; no firm D call. Germline assignment: CDR1 SGDLS and CDR2 YYNGEE. The CDR3 extends over 18 amino acids. Trimming cost V 4 bases and J 9 bases, with 26 bases left between them. The CDR3 sequence: CASSPRGGETESGSPLHF. As DNA, the CDR3 is TGTGCCAGCAGCCCCCGTGGCGGAGAGACCGAATCGGGTTCACCCCTCCACTTT.

The CDR3 nucleotides are TGTGCCAGCAGCTTGGACAGGGGAAATCAGCCCCAGCATTTT. Its translation is CASSLDRGNQPQHF. The V and J genes are TRBV5-6 and TRBJ1-5, with 7 bases fitting TRBD1. The trim removed 0 bases at V and 4 bases at J, leaving 1 base unmatched. The CDR3 runs to 14 residues. In germline, CDR1 is SGHDT, CDR2 YYEEEE.

The chain is built from TRBV11-1 and TRBJ2-3, with D possibly TRBD2 on 6 matching bases. The CDR3 contains 16 residues. Trimming removed 5 bases at V and 2 bases at J, with 17 bases between. Germline values: CDR1 SGHAT, CDR2 FQDESV (reference sequence). CDR3 loop: CASSPSPTRPTDTQYF. The CDR3 nucleotides are TGTGCCAGCAGCCCTTCTCCGACTAGGCCCACAGATACGCAGTATTTT.

The genes are TRBV6-5 and TRBJ2-5; TRBD2 is a possible D gene (5 bases). Deletions cut 5 bases from V and 6 bases from J, with 13 bases between. Germline V gives CDR1 MNHEY, CDR2 SVGAGI. The length of the CDR3 is 13 residues. In nucleotides, the CDR3 is TGTGCCAGCAGTGATCGGGGTGCACAGACCCAGTACTTC. Translating gives CASSDRGAQTQYF.

The chain couples TRBV2 to TRBJ2-7; D not resolved. This CDR3 has 10 residues. The germline V and J ends were trimmed by 6 bases and 6 bases, with 6 bases remaining between them. The germline gives CDR1 SNHLY, CDR2 FYNNEI. The CDR3 loop reads CASRSAEQYF. As DNA, the CDR3 is TGTGCCAGCAGGAGCGCCGAGCAGTACTTC.

CDR3 DNA sequence: TGTGCCACCAGCGACAGGGGACCGACTAACTATGGCTACACCTTC. Its protein product is CATSDRGPTNYGYTF. The V and J genes are TRBV15 and TRBJ1-2; 8 nucleotides match TRBD1. This CDR3 is built from 15 residues. V trimming: 5 bases; J trimming: 0 bases; junction bases outside the gene matches: 5. Germline V gene lookup returns CDR1 LNHNV and CDR2 YYDKDF (reference sequence).

This clone was seen more than once but under ten times. The chain employs TRBV4-2 and TRBJ1-1, with D unclear. V lost 4 bases, J lost 3 bases, and 9 bases lay in between. Germline V gene sequence: CDR1 LGHNA, CDR2 YNFKEQ. The CDR3 is made up of 13 amino acids. CDR3 amino acids: CASSPLGYTEAFF. The CDR3, as DNA: TGTGCCAGCAGCCCTCTAGGTTACACTGAAGCTTTCTTT.